These T cell receptor beta chains were read from a single sample in a study of CD4 T cells in relation to SARS-CoV-2 and coronaviruses. These receptors' antigens are unknown. Here immunoSEQ multiplex PCR was the method, and the copy in TCRdb shows in-frame clones only, minus some. The profile covers some 21,000 clones, with 76% appearing a single time and around 15% taken by the ten largest. The specimen was CD4+ T cells from PBMCs, cultured in vitro. Receptors were obtained from a human donor in good health. Each CDR3 is given with its conserved first and last residue. Fields, in order: J gene, clone size, D gene, V gene, CDR3 protein, CDR3 DNA. D genes are given only for firm matches. Rows may omit the clone size; those that give it use once, few, many or a size class.

>TRBJ2-1|-|TRBD2|TRBV24-1
CATDRGTSPAAYNEQFF
TGTGCCACCGACCGAGGGACTAGCCCTGCCGCCTACAATGAGCAGTTCTTC
>TRBJ2-3|-|-|TRBV29-1
CSAEGGVWGNTDTQYF
TGCAGCGCAGAAGGGGGAGTTTGGGGAAACACAGATACGCAGTATTTT
>TRBJ2-2|few|-|TRBV5-1
CASSSLASGLGGELFF
TGCGCCAGCAGCTCCCTAGCGTCGGGATTGGGCGGGGAGCTGTTTTTT
>TRBJ2-1|-|-|TRBV15
CATSRDLPDEQFF
TGTGCCACCAGCAGAGATCTCCCCGATGAGCAGTTCTTC
>TRBJ2-2|-|TRBD1|TRBV7-3
CASSLNPGGNTGELFF
TGTGCCAGCAGCTTAAATCCAGGGGGGAACACCGGGGAGCTGTTTTTT
>TRBJ2-7|-|TRBD1|TRBV24-1
CATSDSAPGGQDEQYF
TGTGCCACCAGTGATTCGGCCCCAGGGGGCCAGGACGAGCAGTACTTC
>TRBJ2-3|-|-|TRBV5-1
CASSSVPITDTQYF
TGCGCCAGCAGCTCTGTTCCGATCACAGATACGCAGTATTTT
>TRBJ1-4|-|TRBD1|TRBV9
CASSGGQGGVNEKLFF
TGTGCCAGCAGCGGGGGACAGGGGGGGGTTAATGAAAAACTGTTTTTT
>TRBJ1-1|once|-|TRBV4-1
CASSQLVRKEEVVFGAFF
TGCGCCAGCAGCCAATTAGTCCGAAAAGAAGAAGTGGTTTTTGGAGCTTTCTTT
>TRBJ2-7|-|TRBD2|TRBV5-1
CASSPSGSADEQYF
TGCGCCAGCAGCCCGAGCGGGAGTGCCGACGAGCAGTACTTC
>TRBJ1-2|-|TRBD1|TRBV28
CASSSGQGAHNGYTF
TGTGCCAGCAGTTCCGGACAGGGGGCCCACAATGGCTACACCTTC
>TRBJ1-2|-|-|TRBV4-1
CASSPQINYGYTF
TGCGCCAGCAGCCCACAGATCAACTATGGCTACACCTTC